This TCR beta chain originates from a study of T cell responses to AZD1222 COVID-19 vaccine (dated by TCRdb to about 2021). For the study in its entirety: AZD1222 recipients given second doses at about 4 weeks or at about 12 weeks were pooled, since spike-specific TCR depth and breadth were not found to differ between the two schedules. TCR sequencing was performed for 233 trial participants, of whom around 210 were given two doses of AZD1222 and around 26 were given two doses of MenACWY control vaccine. Trial participants were enrolled by age into subgroups of 18-55, 56-69 and 70-plus years, and roughly 150, 30 and 60 TCR-sequenced participants, respectively, were included in these subgroups. Broad study findings and their caveats: Because no day 14 peak-response samples were available, repertoires were characterized only after the peak T cell response. Spike-specific TCR breadth and depth rose significantly after two AZD1222 doses compared with day 0 and with MenACWY recipients. Most participants were white British and females outnumbered males, and the authors suggested that clonal diversity may have been underestimated. Reportedly, close to half of the unique spike-specific TCRs recognized epitopes lying outside the regions that are mutated in the B.1.351 and B.1.1.7 variants. Conclusions about previously exposed vaccinees are limited because only five or six AZD1222 recipients were SARS-CoV-2 seropositive at baseline. In the small 56-69-year group, the increase in depth fell short of significance, most likely because of low power. Vaccine-associated CD4 TCRs spanned the whole spike protein, with dominant responses in regions 160-218 and 743-854.

On this clone itself: The antigen it binds to is not known. No much larger clonotype is one base removed from it; base qualities were not supplied.

The time point label, read with the paper, signifies: baseline before first vaccination. The vaccinee samples were drawn from two UK trials, COV001 and COV002, one of which was a single-blind randomized controlled phase 2/3 trial testing AZD1222 (ChAdOx1 nCoV-19) in healthy adults. For TCRbeta chain sequencing, PBMC samples from trial participants were taken at day 0 and at day 28 after the second dose. The CDR3 regions of human TCRbeta chains were analyzed by immunosequencing. The paper's processing steps were these. TCRs in the repertoires were matched against a reference library of SARS-CoV-2-specific TCRs that had been generated with the MIRA antigen-specificity platform. Breadth was defined as the fraction of unique TCRs that were SARS-CoV-2-associated. Depth was defined as the fraction of total T cells that were SARS-CoV-2-associated. Using the MIRA data, every spike-specific TCR was mapped to the spike region that the TCR reacted to and assigned to either a CD4 or a CD8 class. Log10-transformed breadth and depth values were compared by one-way ANOVA with Sidak's multiple comparisons tests. TCRdb took this table from immuneACCESS and kept in-frame rearrangements with V and J called. Such tables lack part of the clones; where checked against another copy, unresolved V genes explain under half of the gap, and the rest is unexplained. Clonal size and the V and J genes are those of that table, whereas D and trimming came from the DNA. This sample holds 150,000 to 200,000 clones; roughly 90% were observed only once. The ten largest clonotypes hold about 4.2% of the sample.

There are 15 amino acids in the CDR3, from cysteine to phenylalanine inclusive. The entry retains the CDR3 DNA only, 45 bases that are in frame from base 1. Based on the germline V gene, the CDR1 and CDR2 sequences are SGHRS and YFSETQ. V sheds 0 bases and J sheds 1 base, leaving 10 bases between their ends. The sequence links TRBV5-1 to TRBJ1-1; a weak D assignment points to TRBD1 (5 bases agree). The source material was peripheral blood, sampled on day 0 of AZD1222 vaccination. The origin of this receptor is an adult in good health. The DNA reads as follows: TGCGCCAGCAGCTTGGGGGACCCATGGAACACTGAAGCTTTCTTT. This codes for CASSLGDPWNTEAFF.